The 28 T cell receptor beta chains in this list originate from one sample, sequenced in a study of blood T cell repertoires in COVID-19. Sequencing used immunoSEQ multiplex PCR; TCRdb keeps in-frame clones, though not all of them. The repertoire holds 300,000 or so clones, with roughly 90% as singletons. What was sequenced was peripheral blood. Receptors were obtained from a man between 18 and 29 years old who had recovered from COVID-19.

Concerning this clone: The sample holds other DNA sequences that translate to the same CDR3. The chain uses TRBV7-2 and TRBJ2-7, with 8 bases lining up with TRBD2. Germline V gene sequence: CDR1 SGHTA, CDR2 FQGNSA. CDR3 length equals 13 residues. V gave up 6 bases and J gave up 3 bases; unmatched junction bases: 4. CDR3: CASSSSGGYEQYF. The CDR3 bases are TGTGCCAGCAGTTCAAGCGGGGGCTACGAGCAGTACTTC.

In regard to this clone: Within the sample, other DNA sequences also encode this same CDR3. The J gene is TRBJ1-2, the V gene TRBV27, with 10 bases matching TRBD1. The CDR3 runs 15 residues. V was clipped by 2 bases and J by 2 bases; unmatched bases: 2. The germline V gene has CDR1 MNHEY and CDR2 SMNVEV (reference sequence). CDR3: CASSLRTGGNYGYTF. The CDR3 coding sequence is TGTGCCAGCAGTTTAAGGACAGGGGGGAACTATGGCTACACCTTC.

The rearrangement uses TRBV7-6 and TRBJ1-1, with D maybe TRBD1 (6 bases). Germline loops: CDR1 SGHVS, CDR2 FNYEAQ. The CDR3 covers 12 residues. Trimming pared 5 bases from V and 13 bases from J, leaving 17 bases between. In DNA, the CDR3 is TGTGCCAGCAGCCCGGGAGGGGGGTTGGGTTTCTTT. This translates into CASSPGGGLGFF.

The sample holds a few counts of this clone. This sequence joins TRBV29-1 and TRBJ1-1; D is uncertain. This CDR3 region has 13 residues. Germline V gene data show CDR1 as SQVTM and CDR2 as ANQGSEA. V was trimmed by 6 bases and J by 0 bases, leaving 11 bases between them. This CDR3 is CSVSRNMNTEAFF. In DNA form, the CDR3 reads TGCAGCGTGTCCAGGAACATGAACACTGAAGCTTTCTTT.

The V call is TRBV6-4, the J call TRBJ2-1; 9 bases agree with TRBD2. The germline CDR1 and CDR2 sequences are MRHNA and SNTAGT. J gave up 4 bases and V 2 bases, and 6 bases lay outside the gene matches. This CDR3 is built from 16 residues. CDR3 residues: CASSDGVTSGYNEQFF. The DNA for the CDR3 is TGTGCCAGCAGTGACGGGGTGACTAGCGGTTACAATGAGCAGTTCTTC.

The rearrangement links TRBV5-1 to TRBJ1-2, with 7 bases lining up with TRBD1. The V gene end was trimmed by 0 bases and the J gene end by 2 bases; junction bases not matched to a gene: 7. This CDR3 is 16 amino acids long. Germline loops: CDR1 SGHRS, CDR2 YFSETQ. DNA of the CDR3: TGCGCCAGCAGCTTGGCCGAGGGGGCTTCAAACTATGGCTACACCTTC. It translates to CASSLAEGASNYGYTF. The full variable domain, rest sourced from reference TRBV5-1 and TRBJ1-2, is KAGVTQTPRYLIKTRGQQVTLSCSPISGHRSVSWYQQTPGQGLQFLFEYFSETQRNKGNFPGRFSGRQFSNSRSEMNVSTLELGDSALYLCASSLAEGASNYGYTFGSGTRLTVV.

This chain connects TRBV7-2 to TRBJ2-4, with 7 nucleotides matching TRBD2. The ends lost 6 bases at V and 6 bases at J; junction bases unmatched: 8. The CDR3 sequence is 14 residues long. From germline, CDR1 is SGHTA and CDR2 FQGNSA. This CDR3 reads CASSPLGGGNIQYF. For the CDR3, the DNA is TGTGCCAGCAGTCCCCTGGGGGGGGGAAACATTCAGTACTTC.

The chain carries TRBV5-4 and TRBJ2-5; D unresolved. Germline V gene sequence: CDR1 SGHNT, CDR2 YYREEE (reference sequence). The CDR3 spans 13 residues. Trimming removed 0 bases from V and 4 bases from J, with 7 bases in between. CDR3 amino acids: CASSLAPGETQYF. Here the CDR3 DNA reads TGTGCCAGCAGCTTGGCTCCGGGAGAGACCCAGTACTTC.

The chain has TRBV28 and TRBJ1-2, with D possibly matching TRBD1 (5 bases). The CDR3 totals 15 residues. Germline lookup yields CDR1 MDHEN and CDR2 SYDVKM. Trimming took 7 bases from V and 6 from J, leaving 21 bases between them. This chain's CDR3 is CASTSVGGDANGYTF. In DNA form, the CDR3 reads TGTGCCAGCACTTCGGTGGGGGGGGACGCGAATGGCTACACCTTC.

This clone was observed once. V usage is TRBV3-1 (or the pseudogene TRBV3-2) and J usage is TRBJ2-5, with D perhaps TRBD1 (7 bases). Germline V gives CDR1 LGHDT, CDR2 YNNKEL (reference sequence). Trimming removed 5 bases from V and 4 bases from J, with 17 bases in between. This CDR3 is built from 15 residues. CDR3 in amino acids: CASSGSGGIGETQYF. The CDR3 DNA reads TGTGCCAGCAGCGGCTCAGGGGGGATCGGAGAGACCCAGTACTTC.

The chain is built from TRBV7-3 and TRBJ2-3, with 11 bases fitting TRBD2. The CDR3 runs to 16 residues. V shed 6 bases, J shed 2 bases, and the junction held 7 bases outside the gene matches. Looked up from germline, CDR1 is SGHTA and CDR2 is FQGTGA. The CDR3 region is CASRRGLAGLTDTQYF. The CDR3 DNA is TGTGCCAGCAGGCGCGGACTAGCGGGTCTCACAGATACGCAGTATTTT.

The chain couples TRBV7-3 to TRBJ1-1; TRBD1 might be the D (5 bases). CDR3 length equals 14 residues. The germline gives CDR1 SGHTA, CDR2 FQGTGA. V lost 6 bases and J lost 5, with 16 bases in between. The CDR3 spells CASSRAGSGTEAFF. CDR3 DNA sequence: TGTGCCAGCAGTCGGGCGGGGTCAGGGACTGAAGCTTTCTTT.

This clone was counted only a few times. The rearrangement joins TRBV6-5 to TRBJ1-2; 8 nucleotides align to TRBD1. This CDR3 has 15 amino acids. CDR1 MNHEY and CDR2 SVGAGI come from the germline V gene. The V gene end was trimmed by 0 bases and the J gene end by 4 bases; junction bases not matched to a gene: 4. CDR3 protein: CASSYSLGQAYGYTF. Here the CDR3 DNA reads TGTGCCAGCAGTTACTCACTGGGACAGGCCTATGGCTACACCTTC.

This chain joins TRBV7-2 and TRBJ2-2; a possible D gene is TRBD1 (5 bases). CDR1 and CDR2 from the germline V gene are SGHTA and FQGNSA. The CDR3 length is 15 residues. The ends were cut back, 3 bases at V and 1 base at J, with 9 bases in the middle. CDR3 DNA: TGTGCCAGCAGCTTCGCGCAGGGGAACACCGGGGAGCTGTTTTTT. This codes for CASSFAQGNTGELFF.

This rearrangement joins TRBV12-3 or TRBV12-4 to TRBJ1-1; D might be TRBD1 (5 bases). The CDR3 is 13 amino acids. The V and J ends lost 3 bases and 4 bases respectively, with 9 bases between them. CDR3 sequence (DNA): TGTGCCAGCAGTTTGGGGGGGGTCACTGAAGCTTTCTTT. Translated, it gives CASSLGGVTEAFF.

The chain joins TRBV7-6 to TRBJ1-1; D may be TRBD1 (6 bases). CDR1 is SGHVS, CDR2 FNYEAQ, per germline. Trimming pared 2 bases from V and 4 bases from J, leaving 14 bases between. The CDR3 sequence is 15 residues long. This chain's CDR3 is CASSLSQGLGTEAFF. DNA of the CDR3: TGTGCCAGCAGCTTATCCCAGGGGCTGGGCACTGAAGCTTTCTTT.

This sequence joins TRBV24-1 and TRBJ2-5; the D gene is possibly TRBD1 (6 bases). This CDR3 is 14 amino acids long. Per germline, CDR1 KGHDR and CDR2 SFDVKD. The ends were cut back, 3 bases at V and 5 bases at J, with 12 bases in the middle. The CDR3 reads CATSDPRGGETQYF. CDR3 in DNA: TGTGCCACCAGTGATCCCAGGGGCGGGGAGACCCAGTACTTC.

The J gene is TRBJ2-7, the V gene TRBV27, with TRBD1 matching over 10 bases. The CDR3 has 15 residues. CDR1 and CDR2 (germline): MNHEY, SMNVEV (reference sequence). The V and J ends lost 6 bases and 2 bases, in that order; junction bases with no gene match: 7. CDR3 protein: CASSRGTGDTYEQYF. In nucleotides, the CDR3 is TGTGCCAGCAGCCGCGGGACAGGGGACACCTACGAGCAGTACTTC.

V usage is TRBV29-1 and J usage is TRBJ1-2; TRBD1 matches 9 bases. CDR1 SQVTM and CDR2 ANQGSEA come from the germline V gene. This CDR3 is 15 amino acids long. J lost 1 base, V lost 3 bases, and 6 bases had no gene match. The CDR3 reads CSVDSGTGFNYGYTF. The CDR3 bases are TGCAGCGTTGATTCCGGGACAGGGTTTAACTATGGCTACACCTTC.

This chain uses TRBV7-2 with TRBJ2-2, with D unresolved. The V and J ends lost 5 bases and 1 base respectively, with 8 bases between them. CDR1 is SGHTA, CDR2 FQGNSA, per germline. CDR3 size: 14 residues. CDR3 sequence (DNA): TGTGCCAGCAGCCCTACAGTGAACACCGGGGAGCTGTTTTTT. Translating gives CASSPTVNTGELFF.

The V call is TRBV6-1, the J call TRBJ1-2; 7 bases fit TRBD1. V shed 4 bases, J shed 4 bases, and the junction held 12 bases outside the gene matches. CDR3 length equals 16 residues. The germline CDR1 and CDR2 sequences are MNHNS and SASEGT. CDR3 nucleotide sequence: TGTGCCAGCAGTGGGCCGACAGGGACGGACTTCTATGGCTACACCTTC. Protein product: CASSGPTGTDFYGYTF.

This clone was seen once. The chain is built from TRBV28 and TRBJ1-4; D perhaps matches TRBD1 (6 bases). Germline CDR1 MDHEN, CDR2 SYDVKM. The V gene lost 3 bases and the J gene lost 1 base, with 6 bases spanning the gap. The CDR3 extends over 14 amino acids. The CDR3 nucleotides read TGTGCCAGCAGTTTCAGGGGAACTAATGAAAAACTGTTTTTT. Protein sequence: CASSFRGTNEKLFF.

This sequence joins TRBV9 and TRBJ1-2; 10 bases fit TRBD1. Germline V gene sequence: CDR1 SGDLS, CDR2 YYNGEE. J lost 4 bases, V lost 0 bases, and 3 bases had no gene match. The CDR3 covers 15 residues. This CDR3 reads CASSVEGTGVYGYTF. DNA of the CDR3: TGTGCCAGCAGCGTAGAGGGGACAGGGGTCTATGGCTACACCTTC.

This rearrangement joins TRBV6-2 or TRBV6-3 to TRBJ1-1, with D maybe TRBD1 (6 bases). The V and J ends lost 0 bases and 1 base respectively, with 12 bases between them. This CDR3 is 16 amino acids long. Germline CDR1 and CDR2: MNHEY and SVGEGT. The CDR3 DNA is TGTGCCAGCAGTTACTCTACGGACAGAAGGAACACTGAAGCTTTCTTT. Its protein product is CASSYSTDRRNTEAFF.

CDR3 protein: CASSGDRGNTGELFF. The CDR3 DNA reads TGTGCCAGCAGCGGGGACAGGGGGAACACCGGGGAGCTGTTTTTT. This chain connects TRBV7-3 to TRBJ2-2; TRBD1 agrees at 10 bases. V was clipped by 5 bases and J by 1 base; unmatched bases: 1. Germline loops: CDR1 SGHTA, CDR2 FQGTGA. This CDR3 contains 15 residues.

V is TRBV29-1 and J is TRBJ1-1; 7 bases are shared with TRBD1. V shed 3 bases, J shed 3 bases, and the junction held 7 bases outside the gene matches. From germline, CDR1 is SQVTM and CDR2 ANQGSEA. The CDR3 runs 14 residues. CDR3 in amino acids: CSVDRDSLHTEAFF. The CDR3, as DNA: TGCAGCGTTGATAGGGACAGTCTACACACTGAAGCTTTCTTT.

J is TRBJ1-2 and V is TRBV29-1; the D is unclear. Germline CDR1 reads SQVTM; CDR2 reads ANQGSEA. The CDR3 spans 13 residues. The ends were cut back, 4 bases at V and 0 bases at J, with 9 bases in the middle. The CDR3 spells CSVVADTNYGYTF. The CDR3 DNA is TGCAGCGTTGTAGCAGATACTAACTATGGCTACACCTTC.

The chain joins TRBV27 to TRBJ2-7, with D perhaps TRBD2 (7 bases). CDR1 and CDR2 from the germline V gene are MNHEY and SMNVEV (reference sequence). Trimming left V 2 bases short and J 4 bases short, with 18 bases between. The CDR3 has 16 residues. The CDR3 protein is CASSLGGAGVMYEQYF. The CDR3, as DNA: TGTGCCAGCAGTTTAGGGGGGGCGGGAGTAATGTACGAGCAGTACTTC.